The source of this T cell receptor beta chain is a study of cytomegalovirus exposure and HLA in healthy donors. Study results and caveats: When analyzed later, a missense DCLRE1C variant was found to be linked to TCR beta V- and J-gene trimming. A reported reduction in N-insertions relative to the 666-donor mean was seen in an Asian-associated ancestry cluster in a later analysis. CMV serostatus was the only recorded immune exposure for donors.

Researchers ran the PCR with 60 Vbeta and 13 Jbeta primers. The repertoire was sequenced with immunoSEQ multiplex PCR; TCRdb's copy has only in-frame clones and lacks some. The sample includes around 170,000 clones, approximately 79% of them seen just once. Regarding this clone: Antigen unknown.

In nominal health when sampled, donors likely had unrecorded immune exposures nonetheless. This CDR3 contains 15 residues. Germline V CDR1 and CDR2: MGHRA, YSYEKL. The V end lost 1 base, the J end lost 3 bases, and 13 bases lay between the germline ends. The sample consisted of PBMCs. The receptor's source is a man aged 35 to 55 in good health and CMV-seropositive. The V gene is TRBV4-1, the J gene TRBJ2-7; maybe TRBD1 (5 bases). This CDR3 is CASSQAGSPHYEQYF. As DNA, the CDR3 is TGCGCCAGCAGCCAAGCAGGGTCCCCTCACTACGAGCAGTACTTC.